These 18 T cell receptor beta chains came from one sample sequenced in a study of cytomegalovirus exposure and HLA in healthy donors. Researchers ran the PCR with 60 Vbeta and 13 Jbeta primers. Here immunoSEQ multiplex PCR was the method, and the copy in TCRdb shows in-frame clones only, minus some. This table holds over 150,000 clones, 80% to 85% found once. The sequenced sample consisted of PBMCs. The receptor source for this set is a boy younger than 10 in good health and CMV-seronegative.

The chain has TRBV27 and TRBJ2-1; maybe TRBD2 (6 bases). Looked up from germline, CDR1 is MNHEY and CDR2 is SMNVEV (reference sequence). The CDR3 has 14 residues. The V end was cut by 5 bases, the J end by 3 bases, with 11 bases between. The CDR3 bases are TGTGCCAGCAGTCCCCTCGGGAGCTACAATGAGCAGTTCTTC. Protein sequence: CASSPLGSYNEQFF.

This chain joins TRBV7-6 and TRBJ2-1; 9 bases match TRBD2. The CDR3 has 15 residues. Trimming cost V 4 bases and J 9 bases; bases outside gene matches: 10. Germline V gene sequence: CDR1 SGHVS, CDR2 FNYEAQ. The CDR3 is CASSSIAGEVGEQFF. In DNA, the CDR3 is TGTGCCAGCAGCTCCATAGCGGGAGAGGTTGGTGAGCAGTTCTTC.

This rearrangement joins TRBV18 to TRBJ2-3, with 10 bases identical to TRBD2. This CDR3 is 16 amino acids long. The germline gives CDR1 KGHSH, CDR2 LQKENI. The J segment lost 3 bases and the V segment lost 0 bases, leaving 3 bases of the junction unmatched. Written as DNA, the CDR3 is TGTGCCAGCTCACCACCAACAGCGGGAGGGACAGATACGCAGTATTTT. The encoded protein is CASSPPTAGGTDTQYF.

As regards this clone: Within the sample, other DNA sequences also encode this same CDR3. This chain joins TRBV5-1 and TRBJ2-3; the match to TRBD2 covers 9 bases. V gave up 4 bases and J gave up 2 bases; unmatched junction bases: 2. This CDR3 is built from 14 residues. Per the germline V gene, CDR1 is SGHRS and CDR2 is YFSETQ. The CDR3 DNA follows: TGCGCCAGCAGCCCGGGACTAGCCACAGATACGCAGTATTTT. Translating it yields CASSPGLATDTQYF.

The chain has TRBV19 and TRBJ2-7; D unresolved. This CDR3 comprises 14 residues. The V gene's germline CDR1 is LNHDA and CDR2 SQIVND (reference sequence). V was clipped by 5 bases and J by 3 bases, with 14 bases between them. CDR3 bases: TGTGCCAGTAGTCCCGAGACTCTTTACTACGAGCAGTACTTC. This sequence encodes CASSPETLYYEQYF.

The genes are TRBV28 and TRBJ2-7, with 10 nucleotides matching TRBD2. Germline CDR1 is MDHEN and CDR2 is SYDVKM. The CDR3 is made up of 14 amino acids. The trim removed 3 bases at V and 3 bases at J, leaving 2 bases unmatched. This CDR3 is CASSFLAGVYEQYF. CDR3 nucleotide sequence: TGTGCCAGCAGTTTCCTAGCGGGGGTCTACGAGCAGTACTTC.

This clone was counted only a few times. V usage is TRBV6-6 and J usage is TRBJ1-5, with TRBD1 matching 9 bases. The V and J ends lost 5 bases and 5 bases, in that order; junction bases with no gene match: 4. Germline V gene sequence: CDR1 MNHNY, CDR2 SVGAGI (reference sequence). The CDR3 is 14 residues long. CDR3 DNA sequence: TGTGCCAGCAGTCCACAGGGGGCTGATCAGCCCCAGCATTTT. Translated: CASSPQGADQPQHF.

The chain uses TRBV7-6 and TRBJ1-2; TRBD1 matches at 8 bases. The CDR3 has 15 amino acids. Germline-derived CDR1 and CDR2 are SGHVS and FNYEAQ. V gave up 0 bases and J gave up 5 bases; unmatched junction bases: 5. The CDR3 DNA reads as TGTGCCAGCAGCTTAGCCCACAGGGGGAGATATGGCTACACCTTC. Encoded protein: CASSLAHRGRYGYTF.

This chain uses TRBV28 with TRBJ1-5; D uncertain. The CDR3 loop spans 15 amino acids. Germline V CDR1 and CDR2: MDHEN, SYDVKM. The V end lost 5 bases, the J end lost 8 bases, and 19 bases lay between the germline ends. CDR3 coding DNA: TGTGCCAGCAGTCCCTACAGCGTGAGGAGGGAGCCCCAGCATTTT. It is translated as CASSPYSVRREPQHF.

The V gene is TRBV4-2, the J gene TRBJ2-2; a possible D gene is TRBD2 (5 bases). Trimming shortened V by 6 bases and J by 1 base, and 15 bases separated the two germline ends. The CDR3 loop spans 16 amino acids. Germline-derived CDR1 and CDR2 are LGHNA and YNFKEQ. The CDR3 nucleotides are TGTGCCAGCAGACCCCGTTGGAGGATGAACACCGGGGAGCTGTTTTTT. Translated: CASRPRWRMNTGELFF.

This clone was counted between two and nine times. This rearrangement joins TRBV6-1 to TRBJ2-7; D gene ambiguous. Trimming shortened V by 2 bases and J by 0 bases, and 8 bases separated the two germline ends. The CDR3 consists of 14 residues. CDR1 and CDR2 (germline): MNHNS, SASEGT. The CDR3 DNA reads TGTGCCAGCAGTGAATGGGCTGACTCCTACGAGCAGTACTTC. Encoded protein: CASSEWADSYEQYF.

V is TRBV6-6 and J is TRBJ1-5; 9 bases match TRBD1. The germline gives CDR1 MNHNY, CDR2 SVGAGI (reference sequence). This CDR3 region has 15 residues. Trimming at V came to 5 bases and at J to 3 bases, leaving 5 bases not matched to a gene. The DNA of the CDR3 is TGTGCCAGCAGTCTGGGACAGGGAAACAATCAGCCCCAGCATTTT. Translation gives CASSLGQGNNQPQHF.

The chain combines TRBV5-1 with TRBJ2-3; D ambiguous. This CDR3 is 14 amino acids long. Trimming left V 0 bases short and J 2 bases short, with 7 bases between. In germline, CDR1 is SGHRS, CDR2 YFSETQ. CDR3 residues: CASSLGAITDTQYF. The CDR3 DNA follows: TGCGCCAGCAGCTTGGGGGCTATCACAGATACGCAGTATTTT.

The genes are TRBV19 and TRBJ2-1, with 7 bases lining up with TRBD2. V lost 9 bases to trimming and J lost 0 bases; unmatched junction nucleotides: 2. Germline V gives CDR1 LNHDA, CDR2 SQIVND (reference sequence). CDR3 length equals 13 residues. The DNA of the CDR3 is TGTGCCAGCCGGGACTACTCCTACAATGAGCAGTTCTTC. Encoded protein: CASRDYSYNEQFF.

In its sample, this clone was seen a few times. The chain recombines TRBV5-1 with TRBJ2-7; 13 bases fit TRBD2. V was clipped by 4 bases and J by 2 bases; unmatched bases: 12. CDR1 is SGHRS, CDR2 YFSETQ, per germline. This CDR3 has 18 amino acids. The CDR3 loop reads CASSQGLAGAVGTYEQYF. In nucleotides, the CDR3 is TGCGCCAGCAGCCAAGGACTAGCGGGAGCAGTGGGGACCTACGAGCAGTACTTC.

This clone was picked up a small number of times. The chain employs TRBV6-5 and TRBJ1-5; D perhaps matches TRBD1 (5 bases). The CDR3 is 13 residues long. Germline CDR1 and CDR2: MNHEY and SVGAGI. Trimming shortened V by 6 bases and J by 6 bases, and 12 bases separated the two germline ends. Here the CDR3 DNA reads TGTGCCAGCAGCCAGTTAGGGGCTCAGCCCCAGCATTTT. Translated, it gives CASSQLGAQPQHF.

This clone was seen just once. The chain couples TRBV19 to TRBJ1-1, with TRBD1 matching 8 bases. Germline values: CDR1 LNHDA, CDR2 SQIVND (reference sequence). This CDR3 spans 18 amino acids. V shed 0 bases, J shed 10 bases, and the junction held 19 bases outside the gene matches. Written as DNA, the CDR3 is TGTGCCAGTAGTATAGAACGGGGACAGGAGACGGGACATACAGGAGCTTTCTTT. It translates to CASSIERGQETGHTGAFF. Together with reference TRBV19 and TRBJ1-1, the CDR3 gives the full variable domain: DGGITQSPKYLFRKEGQNVTLSCEQNLNHDAMYWYRQDPGQGLRLIYYSQIVNDFQKGDIAEGYSVSREKKESFPLTVTSAQKNPTAFYLCASSIERGQETGHTGAFFGQGTRLTVV.

This chain joins TRBV18 and TRBJ1-5; 7 bases line up with TRBD1. V gave up 2 bases and J gave up 2 bases; unmatched junction bases: 6. The CDR3 has 16 amino acids. Per germline, CDR1 KGHSH and CDR2 LQKENI. The CDR3: CASSPAYTGGNQPQHF. The CDR3 DNA reads as TGTGCCAGCTCACCAGCCTATACAGGGGGCAATCAGCCCCAGCATTTT.